A selection of T cell receptor beta chains follows, all from one sample in a study of cytomegalovirus exposure and HLA in healthy donors. Sequencing used immunoSEQ multiplex PCR; TCRdb keeps in-frame clones, though not all of them. The table includes some 180,000 clones, about 80% detected once. The source material was PBMCs. Every receptor here comes from a man aged 40-55 years in good health and CMV-seropositive. The CDR3 runs from the conserved cysteine through the conserved F or W. Fields, in order: D gene, V gene, J gene, clone size, CDR3 DNA, CDR3 protein. A D gene is named only where the DNA matches it firmly. Rows give clone size only sometimes, using once, few, many, or a class for an expanded clone.

D: -; V: TRBV2; J: TRBJ2-3; size: -; DNA: TGTGCCAGTACCGGATCGAGTGGGGGGGCTGGTACGCAGTATTTT; CDR3: CASTGSSGGAGTQYF
D: TRBD1; V: TRBV30; J: TRBJ1-5; size: -; DNA: TGTGCCTGGAGTGTGCGGACAGGGAAGGATCAGCCCCAGCATTTT; CDR3: CAWSVRTGKDQPQHF
D: -; V: TRBV6-5; J: TRBJ2-7; size: -; DNA: TGTGCCAGCAGCTACGACCGGGCGGGAGAGCAGTACTTC; CDR3: CASSYDRAGEQYF
D: TRBD2; V: TRBV6-1; J: TRBJ2-7; size: -; DNA: TGTGCCAGCATCGGCGGGGGGTCGAACGAGCAGTACTTC; CDR3: CASIGGGSNEQYF
D: -; V: TRBV4-1; J: TRBJ2-2; size: -; DNA: TGCGCCAGCAGCCAAGCCGGGACTTATAACACCGGGGAGCTGTTTTTT; CDR3: CASSQAGTYNTGELFF
D: -; V: TRBV28; J: TRBJ2-1; size: once; DNA: TGTGCCAGCAGTTTACAGGGCTATGAGCAGTTCTTC; CDR3: CASSLQGYEQFF
D: TRBD2; V: TRBV2; J: TRBJ2-3; size: -; DNA: TGTGCCAGCACCCTAAACCTAGCGGGGCTAACTAGCACAGATACGCAGTATTTT; CDR3: CASTLNLAGLTSTDTQYF
D: TRBD1; V: TRBV7-3; J: TRBJ1-6; size: -; DNA: TGTGCCAGCAGCTACGGCGACAGGGGTGTTTCTAATTCACCCCTCCACTTT; CDR3: CASSYGDRGVSNSPLHF
D: -; V: TRBV6-1; J: TRBJ1-5; size: few; DNA: TGTGCCAGCAGTGAGGACACTAGCAATCAGCCCCAGCATTTT; CDR3: CASSEDTSNQPQHF
D: -; V: TRBV5-1; J: TRBJ2-1; size: -; DNA: TGCGCCAGCAGCTTGGCCGGTTCTAGCAGGTCCTACAATGAGCAGTTCTTC; CDR3: CASSLAGSSRSYNEQFF
D: -; V: TRBV5-1; J: TRBJ2-2; size: -; DNA: TGCGCCAGCAGCTTGGCGTGGGGGGCCGGGGAGCTGTTTTTT; CDR3: CASSLAWGAGELFF
D: TRBD2; V: TRBV19; J: TRBJ2-7; size: once; DNA: TGTGCCAGTAATATCCGACTAGCGGGGTCCTACGAGCAGTACTTC; CDR3: CASNIRLAGSYEQYF
D: TRBD2; V: TRBV7-3; J: TRBJ2-2; size: few; DNA: TGTGCCAGCAGCCCGCGACTAGCGGGGCCACCCGCGAACACCGGGGAGCTGTTTTTT; CDR3: CASSPRLAGPPANTGELFF
D: -; V: TRBV5-1; J: TRBJ2-7; size: -; DNA: TGCGCCAGCAGCTTGTTAAGCGGATCTAACTCCTACGAGCAGTACTTC; CDR3: CASSLLSGSNSYEQYF
D: TRBD1; V: TRBV11-2; J: TRBJ2-7; size: -; DNA: TGTGCCAGCAGCTTCGGACAGGGATCGGGCGTCTACGAGCAGTACTTC; CDR3: CASSFGQGSGVYEQYF
D: -; V: TRBV7-9; J: TRBJ1-1; size: -; DNA: TGTGCCAGCAGCTTAGAACGGGTTCGGAATGCTGAAGCTTTCTTT; CDR3: CASSLERVRNAEAFF
D: -; V: TRBV4-1; J: TRBJ1-1; size: few; DNA: TGCGCCAGCAGCCAAGCCCCGGAGGGGTGGGGCACTGAAGCTTTCTTT; CDR3: CASSQAPEGWGTEAFF
D: TRBD1; V: TRBV30; J: TRBJ2-7; size: -; DNA: TGTGCCTATTGGACAGGGGGTTACGAGCAGTACTTC; CDR3: CAYWTGGYEQYF
D: -; V: TRBV25-1; J: TRBJ1-2; size: -; DNA: TGTGCCAGCAGTGAATCAGGGTCTTATGGCTACACCTTC; CDR3: CASSESGSYGYTF
D: -; V: TRBV7-8; J: TRBJ1-5; size: -; DNA: TGTGCCAGCAGCTTATCGGGGGGCAATCAGCCCCAGCATTTT; CDR3: CASSLSGGNQPQHF
D: TRBD2; V: TRBV7-9; J: TRBJ2-5; size: -; DNA: TGTGCCAGCAGCTTAGGTTGGGAGGGCCTAACGGGAGGAGAGACCCAGTACTTC; CDR3: CASSLGWEGLTGGETQYF
D: TRBD2; V: TRBV19; J: TRBJ2-3; size: -; DNA: TGTGCCAGTAGCAGCGGGAGGCTCACAGATACGCAGTATTTT; CDR3: CASSSGRLTDTQYF
D: -; V: TRBV7-2; J: TRBJ1-1; size: -; DNA: TGTGCCAGCAGCTTATTTGGGGGCCCGTCCTCAGGGTGGGCTTTCTTT; CDR3: CASSLFGGPSSGWAFF
D: TRBD1; V: TRBV6-1; J: TRBJ2-7; size: -; DNA: TGTGCCAGCATGTTTGGGACAGGGGGAGGCGAGCAGTACTTC; CDR3: CASMFGTGGGEQYF
D: TRBD2; V: TRBV19; J: TRBJ2-5; size: -; DNA: TGTGCCAGTAGTACGACTAGCGGGGAATGGGGGACCCAGTACTTC; CDR3: CASSTTSGEWGTQYF
D: TRBD1; V: TRBV28; J: TRBJ1-1; size: -; DNA: TGTGCCGGGGGACAGGGGGCTTCCCCCGCGAACACTGAAGCTTTCTTT; CDR3: CAGGQGASPANTEAFF
D: -; V: TRBV5-5; J: TRBJ2-7; size: -; DNA: TGTGCCAGCTCCTCTTGGAGGTCCGAGCAGTACTTC; CDR3: CASSSWRSEQYF
D: -; V: TRBV30; J: TRBJ1-6; size: -; DNA: TGTGCCTGGAGTACCAAGGGGAGGACTAATTCACCCCTCCACTTT; CDR3: CAWSTKGRTNSPLHF
D: -; V: TRBV12-5; J: TRBJ2-5; size: once; DNA: TGTGCTAGTGGTGGGTACAGAACACAAGAGACCCAGTACTTC; CDR3: CASGGYRTQETQYF
D: -; V: TRBV7-9; J: TRBJ2-7; size: few; DNA: TGTGCCAGCACCCCCCTAACCCCAGGTTACGAGCAGTACTTC; CDR3: CASTPLTPGYEQYF
D: TRBD2; V: TRBV30; J: TRBJ2-7; size: -; DNA: TGTGCCTGGAGTGCTTTGTCTAGCGGGAGGGCGGCACACGAGCAGTACTTC; CDR3: CAWSALSSGRAAHEQYF
D: -; V: TRBV13; J: TRBJ2-7; size: -; DNA: TGTGCCAGCAGCTCACCCTTCCGGGGGAAAGTGCTACGCGAGCAGTACTTC; CDR3: CASSSPFRGKVLREQYF